These T cell receptor beta chains were read from a single sample in a study of T cell responses to AZD1222 COVID-19 vaccine. Data came from immunoSEQ multiplex PCR; TCRdb stores just in-frame clones and leaves some out. The sample lists 90,000 to 140,000 clones, 88% occurring once. The material sequenced was peripheral blood, taken on day 0 of AZD1222 vaccination. The receptors originated from an adult in good health. Each CDR3 is given with its conserved first and last residue. D genes are given only for firm matches. A clone size is listed for some rows: how often the clone was seen (once, few, many), or a class if it is expanded.

d_call,v_call,j_call,clone_size,cdr3_aa,cdr3_nt
TRBD2,TRBV5-1,TRBJ2-3,-,CASSSGSTDTQYF,TGCGCCAGCAGTAGCGGGAGCACAGATACGCAGTATTTT
TRBD1,TRBV12-3/TRBV12-4,TRBJ2-5,-,CASSNRGQATQYF,TGTGCCAGCAGTAACAGGGGGCAAGCGACCCAGTACTTC
TRBD2,TRBV6-2/TRBV6-3,TRBJ2-1,-,CASSYISGWNYNEQFF,TGTGCCAGCAGTTACATTAGCGGGTGGAATTACAATGAGCAGTTCTTC
TRBD1,TRBV3-1/TRBV3-2,TRBJ1-6,few,CASSQDDRDSPLHF,TGTGCCAGCAGCCAAGATGACAGGGACTCACCCCTCCACTTT
-,TRBV7-9,TRBJ1-2,-,CASSWDGIHGYTF,TGTGCCAGCAGTTGGGACGGAATCCATGGCTACACCTTC
-,TRBV11-3,TRBJ1-1,few,CASSLDGKTEAFF,TGTGCCAGCAGCTTAGACGGGAAAACTGAAGCTTTCTTT
TRBD1,TRBV19,TRBJ2-2,-,CASSISRTGATGELFF,TGTGCCAGTAGTATTTCAAGGACAGGGGCCACCGGGGAGCTGTTTTTT
-,TRBV18,TRBJ2-7,few,CASSPGVAEYF,TGTGCCAGCTCACCAGGGGTAGCGGAGTACTTC
-,TRBV11-2,TRBJ2-1,-,CASSLNGGNYNEQFF,TGTGCCAGCAGCTTGAACGGCGGGAACTACAATGAGCAGTTCTTC
-,TRBV7-2,TRBJ2-5,-,CASSLVAGIETQYF,TGTGCCAGCAGCTTGGTTGCGGGAATAGAGACCCAGTACTTC
-,TRBV29-1,TRBJ2-3,medium-sized,CSVEDPLAMPTQYF,TGCAGCGTTGAAGATCCCCTAGCGATGCCTACGCAGTATTTT
TRBD1,TRBV5-4,TRBJ2-7,-,CASSRFGQGLNEQYF,TGTGCCAGCAGCCGCTTCGGACAGGGGTTAAACGAGCAGTACTTC
-,TRBV10-3,TRBJ2-1,-,CAISDGRNNEQFF,TGTGCCATCAGTGACGGTCGAAACAATGAGCAGTTCTTC
TRBD2,TRBV19,TRBJ2-3,-,CASSMGLTSTDTQYF,TGTGCCAGTAGTATGGGACTAACCAGCACAGATACGCAGTATTTT
TRBD1,TRBV6-5,TRBJ2-1,-,CASRPDRGQGNEQFF,TGTGCCAGCAGGCCTGACAGGGGGCAAGGGAATGAGCAGTTCTTC
-,TRBV6-5,TRBJ1-2,-,CASSYSGGIYGGYTF,TGTGCCAGCAGTTACTCTGGCGGGATTTATGGGGGCTACACCTTC
-,TRBV28,TRBJ1-1,-,CASSAGLLSEAFF,TGTGCCAGCAGCGCGGGGCTGCTATCTGAAGCTTTCTTT
-,TRBV6-5,TRBJ2-7,-,CASTGSSFYEQYF,TGTGCCAGCACGGGGTCCTCGTTTTACGAGCAGTACTTC
-,TRBV27,TRBJ2-1,-,CASRGRGEQFF,TGTGCCAGCAGGGGGCGCGGTGAGCAGTTCTTC
-,TRBV6-5,TRBJ2-5,few,CASSYSGETQYF,TGTGCCAGCAGTTACAGTGGAGAGACCCAGTACTTC
TRBD2,TRBV6-4,TRBJ2-1,-,CASSAESSGHNEQFF,TGTGCCAGCAGTGCTGAGTCTAGCGGCCACAATGAGCAGTTCTTC
-,TRBV28,TRBJ1-3,-,CASGLGPISGNTIYF,TGTGCCAGCGGCCTGGGACCGATCTCTGGAAACACCATATATTTT
TRBD2,TRBV6-2/TRBV6-3,TRBJ2-5,-,CASRPGGSQETQYF,TGTGCCAGCCGCCCGGGAGGGTCCCAAGAGACCCAGTACTTC
-,TRBV11-1,TRBJ2-7,-,CASSFKRYEQYF,TGTGCCAGCAGCTTCAAGCGTTACGAGCAGTACTTC
TRBD2,TRBV9,TRBJ2-1,-,CASSVSPILSGSVHNEQFF,TGTGCCAGCAGCGTAAGCCCTATCCTTAGCGGGAGTGTTCACAATGAGCAGTTCTTC
-,TRBV5-1,TRBJ2-2,-,CASSLGGLGPFANTGELFF,TGCGCCAGCAGCTTGGGGGGGCTGGGCCCTTTCGCGAACACCGGGGAGCTGTTTTTT
-,TRBV3-1/TRBV3-2,TRBJ2-5,once,CASSPPPIQETQYF,TGTGCCAGCAGCCCCCCCCCTATCCAAGAGACCCAGTACTTC
-,TRBV6-1,TRBJ2-1,-,CASSEGIPGSSYNEQFF,TGTGCCAGCAGTGAAGGTATCCCAGGGAGCTCCTACAATGAGCAGTTCTTC
-,TRBV12-3/TRBV12-4,TRBJ2-1,-,CASSLSLANEQFF,TGTGCCAGCAGTTTATCTCTAGCTAATGAGCAGTTCTTC